A single sample is the source of the 11 T cell receptor beta chains below, sequenced in a study of T cell changes during pregnancy in multiple sclerosis. Clones were read by immunoSEQ multiplex PCR, and TCRdb kept only the in-frame ones, dropping some. The data contain over 50,000 clones, more than 85% of them singletons. The source material was CD4+ T cells from peripheral blood mononuclear cells, sampled in the third trimester of pregnancy. The receptors here all came from a female donor with multiple sclerosis, enrolled in a pregnancy study.

V is TRBV7-6 and J is TRBJ1-2, with TRBD1 as a possible D gene (5 bases). The germline CDR1 and CDR2 sequences are SGHVS and FNYEAQ. This CDR3 comprises 16 residues. Deletions cut 0 bases from V and 8 bases from J, with 19 bases between. The CDR3 reads CASSLAPDSEASGYTF. As DNA, the CDR3 is TGTGCCAGCAGCTTAGCGCCCGACAGTGAGGCCTCCGGCTACACCTTC. Using reference TRBV7-6 and TRBJ1-2 for the parts outside the CDR3, the full variable domain is GAGVSQSPRYKVTKRGQDVALRCDPISGHVSLYWYRQALGQGPEFLTYFNYEAQQDKSGLPNDRFSAERPEGSISTLTIQRTEQRDSAMYRCASSLAPDSEASGYTFGSGTRLTVV.

This chain links TRBV14 with TRBJ2-5; 8 positions match TRBD2. The junction had 9 bases not matched to a gene; V was cut back by 5 bases and J by 4 bases. The CDR3 totals 15 residues. Germline V gene lookup returns CDR1 SGHDN and CDR2 FVKESK. The CDR3 DNA sequence: TGTGCCAGCAGCACACTTTCGGCGGGGGGAGAGACCCAGTACTTC. Residues: CASSTLSAGGETQYF.

The chain recombines TRBV21-1 with TRBJ2-5; whether TRBD2, the table's D call, matches the DNA was not checked. TRBV21-1 is shown as a pseudogene. The CDR3 length is 16 residues. The CDR3 nucleotides read TGTGCCATTAAACCGGGACTAGCGGGGGCCCAAGAGACCCAGTACTTC. Translating gives CAIKPGLAGAQETQYF.

The chain uses TRBV27 and TRBJ1-5; 10 positions match TRBD1. V gave up 5 bases and J gave up 5 bases; unmatched junction bases: 6. The CDR3 extends over 15 amino acids. Germline assignment: CDR1 MNHEY and CDR2 SMNVEV (reference sequence). The CDR3 nucleotides read TGTGCCAGCAGTCGGGACAGGGGTTTTGATCAGCCCCAGCATTTT. It is translated as CASSRDRGFDQPQHF.

The chain couples TRBV7-8 to TRBJ2-7, with D possibly being TRBD1 (6 bases). Germline V CDR1 and CDR2: SGHVS, FQNEAQ. V was pared by 5 bases and J by 3 bases, with 17 bases between. The CDR3 extends over 15 amino acids. The CDR3 spells CASSDRRIQGYEQYF. The CDR3 coding sequence is TGTGCCAGCAGCGACCGAAGAATACAGGGCTACGAGCAGTACTTC. The whole variable domain, filled in from reference TRBV7-8 and TRBJ2-7, reads GAGVSQSPRYKVAKRGQDVALRCDPISGHVSLFWYQQALGQGPEFLTYFQNEAQLDKSGLPSDRFFAERPEGSVSTLKIQRTQQEDSAVYLCASSDRRIQGYEQYFGPGTRLTVT.

This clone is a singleton in its sample. The chain recombines TRBV28 with TRBJ2-1; 8 bases are a match to TRBD2. This CDR3 comprises 15 residues. Unmatched junction bases numbered 7, after V lost 5 bases and J lost 4 bases. The germline V gene has CDR1 MDHEN and CDR2 SYDVKM. The CDR3 loop reads CASSPAGGSYNEQFF. Here the CDR3 DNA reads TGTGCCAGCAGTCCTGCGGGGGGCTCTTACAATGAGCAGTTCTTC.

The chain has TRBV19 and TRBJ1-2; D gene ambiguous. The CDR3 runs to 13 residues. In germline, CDR1 is LNHDA, CDR2 SQIVND (reference sequence). The V end was cut by 6 bases, the J end by 2 bases, with 10 bases between. CDR3 in DNA: TGTGCCAGTAGGCTCGGGGAAAACTATGGCTACACCTTC. Protein: CASRLGENYGYTF. The whole variable domain, filled in from reference TRBV19 and TRBJ1-2, reads DGGITQSPKYLFRKEGQNVTLSCEQNLNHDAMYWYRQDPGQGLRLIYYSQIVNDFQKGDIAEGYSVSREKKESFPLTVTSAQKNPTAFYLCASRLGENYGYTFGSGTRLTVV.

V gene TRBV11-1 combines with J gene TRBJ1-6, with D possibly TRBD1 on 5 matching bases. CDR1 is SGHAT, CDR2 FQDESV, per germline (reference sequence). V was pared by 2 bases and J by 9 bases, with 14 bases between. The CDR3 loop spans 15 amino acids. Here the CDR3 reads CASSLNQEGVSPLHF. CDR3 DNA sequence: TGTGCCAGCAGCTTAAATCAAGAAGGGGTTTCACCCCTCCACTTT.

Written as DNA, the CDR3 is TGTGCCATCAGTGCGACAGGCCCCTGGGACACTGAAGCTTTCTTT. The encoded protein is CAISATGPWDTEAFF. This chain connects TRBV10-3 to TRBJ1-1, with D maybe TRBD1 (6 bases). Trimming pared 4 bases from V and 3 bases from J, leaving 15 bases between. CDR3 length: 15 amino acids. CDR1 and CDR2 from the germline V gene are ENHRY and SYGVKD.

About this clone itself: One end of the junction is discordant with germline, which a read error may explain. The chain links TRBV6-4 to TRBJ2-3, with TRBD2 identical over 10 bases. Germline V CDR1 and CDR2: MRHNA, SNTAGT. The CDR3 runs 12 residues. CDR3 nucleotide sequence: TGTGCCAGCCGCTCTAGCGGGAGTATCTTGCATTTT. It codes for CASRSSGSILHF.

The chain has TRBV30 and TRBJ1-3; D ambiguous. Germline lookup yields CDR1 GTSNPN and CDR2 SVGIG (reference sequence). Trimming cost V 0 bases and J 7 bases, with 10 bases left between them. This CDR3 is 13 amino acids long. The CDR3 sequence: CAWSVNTGNTIYF. CDR3 in DNA: TGTGCCTGGAGTGTAAACACCGGGAACACCATATATTTT.